This passage covers 16 T cell receptor delta chains from one sample sequenced in a study of Vγ9Vδ2 T cells in congenital toxoplasmosis. A single-tube template-switch cDNA reaction was primed with TRGC- and TRDC-specific primers. The TRGC primer was designed to bind both TRGC1 and TRGC2 constant genes. TCRdb re-called the reads via CATT. The table has about 830 delta-chain clones, around 52% seen once; the top ten hold about 30%. The sample consisted of gamma-delta T cells from blood. Source of these receptors: a child under 10 years old born to a mother with Toxoplasma gondii infection during pregnancy, either congenitally infected or uninfected (not recorded which).

In regard to this clone: A far larger clone is just one base off, so this is likely a read error. The same CDR3 arises from other DNA sequences in this sample as well. The chain recombines TRDV2 with TRDJ2; a possible D gene is TRDD3 (6 bases). V dropped 5 bases and J dropped 0 bases, with 12 bases sitting between them. CDR1 and CDR2 from the germline V gene are GEAIGNYY and EKD. This CDR3 spans 15 amino acids. CDR3 loop: CACVLGDALTAQLFF. CDR3 nucleotides: TGTGCCTGTGTACTGGGTGATGCTTTGACAGCACAACTCTTCTTT.

In this sample, this clone turned up a few times. A far larger clone is a single base away, which makes a read error likely. The same CDR3 arises from other DNA sequences in this sample as well. The genes are TRDV1 and TRDJ1; 11 bases align to TRDD3. TCRdb leaves out the J gene; it was filled in here by matching the DNA to germline. The CDR3 covers 24 residues. Germline assignment: CDR1 TSWWSYY and CDR2 QGS. CDR3 amino acids: CALGVSTLPAGGYLGGRPTDKLIF. CDR3 sequence (DNA): TGTGCACTTGGGGTCTCCACCCTTCCAGCTGGGGGATACCTGGGCGGTCGGCCCACCGATAAACTCATCTTT.

As regards this clone: A far larger clone lies a single base away; this is likely a read error. The chain links TRDV1 to TRDJ1, with TRDD2 matching 8 bases. Here the J gene came from matching the DNA to germline, since TCRdb omits it. Trimming took 3 bases from V and 0 from J; bases not matched to a gene: 21. The CDR3 loop spans 21 amino acids. CDR1 TSWWSYY and CDR2 QGS come from the germline V gene. Written as DNA, the CDR3 is TGTGCTCTTGGGGACCCCTTCCTATCGTACTGGGTGATAACTTACACCGATAAACTCATCTTT. Translating gives CALGDPFLSYWVITYTDKLIF.

On this clone itself: A far larger clone lies a single base away; this is likely a read error. The gene calls are TRDV2 and TRDJ3, with TRDD3 matching 10 bases. The J gene, not given by TCRdb, was assigned here from a germline match of the nucleotide sequence. Germline lookup yields CDR1 GEAIGNYY and CDR2 EKD. CDR3 size: 19 residues. CDR3 in amino acids: CACDTLGDRSSWETRQMFF. In nucleotides, the CDR3 is TGTGCCTGTGACACCCTGGGGGATAGGAGCTCCTGGGAAACCCGACAGATGTTTTTC.

In regard to this clone: The amino acid sequence in TCRdb belongs to a much larger clone and departs from this DNA's translation at residue 3, likely a sequencing read error; the sequence shown is translated from the DNA. The chain uses TRDV2 and TRDJ3, with 11 bases aligning to TRDD3. The J gene is absent in TCRdb and was assigned here via DNA matching to germline. This CDR3 spans 20 amino acids. Germline CDR1 reads GEAIGNYY; CDR2 reads EKD. CDR3 in amino acids: CARDVMGDTGSSWDTRQMFF. The CDR3 coding sequence is TGTGCCCGTGACGTTATGGGGGATACGGGGAGCTCCTGGGACACCCGACAGATGTTTTTC.

Comment on this clone: A far larger clone is just one base off, so this is likely a read error. Within the sample, other DNA sequences also encode this same CDR3. The J gene is TRDJ1, the V gene TRDV1; TRDD3 agrees at 7 bases. The J gene was not available in TCRdb and was assigned here by matching the DNA to germline segments. The CDR3 length is 22 residues. CDR1 is TSWWSYY, CDR2 QGS, per germline. The J segment lost 2 bases and the V segment lost 0 bases, leaving 24 bases of the junction unmatched. The CDR3 bases are TGTGCTCTTGGGGAACTAGCACAGATTTCTAAGTGGATACGCCGGTATACCGATAAACTCATCTTT. Protein product: CALGELAQISKWIRRYTDKLIF.

This clone was seen a few times. A much more abundant neighbour one base away suggests this may be a read error. The rearrangement joins TRDV2 to TRDJ2; 10 bases line up with TRDD3. The V gene end was trimmed by 3 bases and the J gene end by 3 bases; junction bases not matched to a gene: 12. The CDR3 has 18 residues. CDR1 is GEAIGNYY and CDR2 is EKD in the germline V gene. CDR3 DNA sequence: TGTGCCTGTGACGCCCTACTGGGGGATTCTTCTGTGACAGCACAACTCTTCTTT. Its translation is CACDALLGDSSVTAQLFF.

As regards this clone: This likely stems from a read error, as it lies one base from a far larger clone. J is TRDJ3 and V is TRDV2, with TRDD3 matching 12 bases. TCRdb is silent on the J gene; assignment here came from matching the DNA to germline. This CDR3 has 18 amino acids. Germline assignment: CDR1 GEAIGNYY and CDR2 EKD. The CDR3 DNA reads TGTGCCTGTGACAATACTGGGGGATACTCCTGGGTCACCCGACAGATGTTTTTC. It encodes CACDNTGGYSWVTRQMFF.

By share of the sample, this clone is hyperexpanded. This sample also contains other DNA sequences that code for the same CDR3. The V and J genes are TRDV2 and TRDJ2, with 10 bases lining up with TRDD3. V lost 5 bases and J lost 0; bases outside the gene matches: 2. Germline V gene lookup returns CDR1 GEAIGNYY and CDR2 EKD. The CDR3 runs to 15 residues. This CDR3 reads CACVLGDALTAQLFF. DNA for the CDR3: TGTGCCTGTGTACTGGGGGATGCTTTGACAGCACAACTCTTCTTT.

This clone was detected only a few times. This sequence is one base from a far larger clone and is likely a read error. The same CDR3 can be traced to other DNA sequences in this sample. This chain connects TRDV2 to TRDJ3, with 8 bases fitting TRDD3. TCRdb lists no J gene, so it was determined here by aligning the DNA to germline. After removal of 0 bases from V and 1 base from J, the junction contained 4 bases not matched to a gene. In germline, CDR1 is GEAIGNYY, CDR2 EKD. This CDR3 region has 18 residues. For the CDR3, the DNA is TGTGCCTGTGACACCGGGGGATATGCATCCTGGGACACCCGACAGATGTTTTTC. The encoded protein is CACDTGGYASWDTRQMFF.

With regard to this clone: A far bigger clonotype differs at one base, so this is likely a read error. At the DNA level, this CDR3 is encoded by other sequences in the same sample as well. The rearrangement joins TRDV2 to TRDJ2, with D maybe TRDD3 (6 bases). TCRdb records no J gene; here it was assigned by comparing the DNA to germline. Trimming cost V 2 bases and J 1 base, with 10 bases left between them. Germline V gene data show CDR1 as GEAIGNYY and CDR2 as EKD. The CDR3 consists of 15 residues. The CDR3 DNA sequence: TGTGCCTGTGACATACTGGGTGATTTGACAGCACAACTCTTCTTT. Its protein is CACDILGDLTAQLFF.

Regarding this clone: TCRdb assigns this DNA the protein of a much larger clone, which departs from its translation at residue 7; this likely reflects a read error, and the protein shown comes from translating the DNA. This chain joins TRDV2 and TRDJ2, with D possibly being TRDD3 (5 bases). The J gene is absent in TCRdb and was assigned here via DNA matching to germline. The CDR3 length is 14 residues. The V gene's germline CDR1 is GEAIGNYY and CDR2 EKD. V was shortened by 1 base and J by 3 bases, with 8 bases between the two germline ends. The CDR3 region is CACDTGVMTAQLFF. CDR3 coding DNA: TGTGCCTGTGACACGGGGGTGATGACAGCACAACTCTTCTTT.

This clone has more than one count but fewer than ten. It differs at one base from a far larger clone, so likely a read error. This chain links TRDV2 with TRDJ3; D might be TRDD3 (5 bases). The germline V gene encodes CDR1 GEAIGNYY and CDR2 EKD. The CDR3 runs to 19 residues. The CDR3, as DNA: TGTGCCTTTGACACCGTGTGGGGTTCAGACTCCTGGGACACCCGACAGATGTTTTTC. It specifies CAFDTVWGSDSWDTRQMFF.

On this clone: One base away lies a much larger clone, so this may be a sequencing read error. The chain joins TRDV2 to TRDJ3; TRDD3 matches at 10 bases. In the absence of a J gene in TCRdb, the DNA was matched to germline to assign it here. After removal of 4 bases from V and 7 bases from J, the junction contained 3 bases not matched to a gene. Germline CDR1 is GEAIGNYY and CDR2 is EKD. The CDR3 extends over 15 amino acids. CDR3 protein: CACDTGGSDTRQMFF. The CDR3, as DNA: TGTGCCTGTGATACTGGGGGATCTGACACCCGACAGATGTTTTTC.

For this clone: With a much larger clone just one base away, this may be a read error. The sample carries other DNA sequences with the same CDR3. V and J are TRDV1 and TRDJ2; D is perhaps TRDD2 (8 bases). TCRdb leaves out the J gene; it was filled in here by matching the DNA to germline. The germline gives CDR1 TSWWSYY, CDR2 QGS. The CDR3 loop spans 33 amino acids. V dropped 3 bases and J dropped 0 bases, with 62 bases sitting between them. CDR3 protein: CALGDPPPPDLKPCLPIQAGGFGRLALTAQLFF. Here the CDR3 DNA reads TGTGCTCTTGGGGACCCCCCCCCGCCGGATTTAAAGCCCTGCCTTCCTATTCAGGCTGGGGGTTTCGGGAGGCTCGCTTTGACAGCACAACTCTTCTTT.

With regard to this clone: This sequence is one base from a far larger clone and is likely a read error. The genes are TRDV2 and TRDJ3; 7 positions agree with TRDD3. The germline V gene has CDR1 GEAIGNYY and CDR2 EKD. This CDR3 contains 18 residues. Trimming cost V 2 bases and J 0 bases; bases outside gene matches: 6. CDR3 in amino acids: CACDILGNSSWDTRQMFF. CDR3 nucleotides: TGTGCCTGTGACATACTGGGGAATAGCTCCTGGGACACCCGACAGATGTTTTTC.